The clone carrying this T cell receptor (beta chain) showed up just a few times. What it recognizes is unknown. The data were taken from a study of CD8 T cells in ankylosing spondylitis. TCRdb ran MiXCR on the 5' RACE reads and lists one entry per CDR3 protein. Of roughly 26,000 distinct CDR3 sequences detected, 10% to 15% appear once; the ten largest clones hold around 30%. From germline, CDR1 is SGHTA and CDR2 FQGNSA. There are 16 residues in the CDR3. V gave up 5 bases and J gave up 0 bases; unmatched junction bases: 6. Whole-study results and caveats: Typical of ankylosing spondylitis blood, it appeared, was a TCR beta motif of fewer than 10 highly homologous variants.

Material for sequencing was blood. This sequence originates from a male donor with ankylosing spondylitis or in good health (not recorded which). The chain uses TRBV7-2 and TRBJ1-4, with 7 bases that match TRBD1. The CDR3 is CASSARQGATNEKLFF. CDR3 in DNA: TGTGCCAGCAGCGCGAGACAGGGTGCAACTAATGAAAAACTGTTTTTT.